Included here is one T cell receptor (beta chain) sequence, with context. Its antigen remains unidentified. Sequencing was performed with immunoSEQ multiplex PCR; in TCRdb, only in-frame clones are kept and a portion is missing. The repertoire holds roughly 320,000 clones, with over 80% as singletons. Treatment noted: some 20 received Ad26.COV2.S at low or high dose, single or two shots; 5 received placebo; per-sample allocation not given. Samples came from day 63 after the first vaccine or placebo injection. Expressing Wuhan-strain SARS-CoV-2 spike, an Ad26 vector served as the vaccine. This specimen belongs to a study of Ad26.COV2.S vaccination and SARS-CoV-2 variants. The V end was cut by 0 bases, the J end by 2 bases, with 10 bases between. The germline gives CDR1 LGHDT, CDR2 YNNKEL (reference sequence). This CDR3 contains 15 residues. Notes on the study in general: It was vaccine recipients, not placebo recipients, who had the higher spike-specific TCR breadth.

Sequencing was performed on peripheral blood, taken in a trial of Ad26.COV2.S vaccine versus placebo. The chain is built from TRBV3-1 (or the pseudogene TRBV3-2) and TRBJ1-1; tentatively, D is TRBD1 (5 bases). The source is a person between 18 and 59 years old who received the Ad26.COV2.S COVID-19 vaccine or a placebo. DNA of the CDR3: TGTGCCAGCAGCCAAGATCCAGGGCCCAACACTGAAGCTTTCTTT. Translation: CASSQDPGPNTEAFF.